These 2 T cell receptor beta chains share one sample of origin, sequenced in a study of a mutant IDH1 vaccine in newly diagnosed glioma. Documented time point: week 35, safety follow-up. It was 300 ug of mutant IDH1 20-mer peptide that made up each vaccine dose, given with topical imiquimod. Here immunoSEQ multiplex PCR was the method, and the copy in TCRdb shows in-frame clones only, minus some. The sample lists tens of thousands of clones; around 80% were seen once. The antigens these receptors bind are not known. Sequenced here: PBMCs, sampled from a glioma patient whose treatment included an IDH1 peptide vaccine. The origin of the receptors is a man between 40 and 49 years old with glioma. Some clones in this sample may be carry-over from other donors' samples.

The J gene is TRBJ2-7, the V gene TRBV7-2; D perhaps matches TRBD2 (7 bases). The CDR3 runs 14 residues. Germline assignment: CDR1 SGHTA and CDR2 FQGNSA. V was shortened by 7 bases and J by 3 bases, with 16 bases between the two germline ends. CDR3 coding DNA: TGTGCCAGCAAAGCACGGGGGGCCAGCTACGAGCAGTACTTC. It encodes CASKARGASYEQYF.

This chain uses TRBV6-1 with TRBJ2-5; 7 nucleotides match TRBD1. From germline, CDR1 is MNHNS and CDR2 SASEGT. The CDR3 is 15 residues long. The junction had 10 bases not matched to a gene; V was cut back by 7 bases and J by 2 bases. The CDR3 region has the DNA TGTGCCAGCACCGCCGGGACAGCTTTTCAAGAGACCCAGTACTTC. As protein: CASTAGTAFQETQYF.